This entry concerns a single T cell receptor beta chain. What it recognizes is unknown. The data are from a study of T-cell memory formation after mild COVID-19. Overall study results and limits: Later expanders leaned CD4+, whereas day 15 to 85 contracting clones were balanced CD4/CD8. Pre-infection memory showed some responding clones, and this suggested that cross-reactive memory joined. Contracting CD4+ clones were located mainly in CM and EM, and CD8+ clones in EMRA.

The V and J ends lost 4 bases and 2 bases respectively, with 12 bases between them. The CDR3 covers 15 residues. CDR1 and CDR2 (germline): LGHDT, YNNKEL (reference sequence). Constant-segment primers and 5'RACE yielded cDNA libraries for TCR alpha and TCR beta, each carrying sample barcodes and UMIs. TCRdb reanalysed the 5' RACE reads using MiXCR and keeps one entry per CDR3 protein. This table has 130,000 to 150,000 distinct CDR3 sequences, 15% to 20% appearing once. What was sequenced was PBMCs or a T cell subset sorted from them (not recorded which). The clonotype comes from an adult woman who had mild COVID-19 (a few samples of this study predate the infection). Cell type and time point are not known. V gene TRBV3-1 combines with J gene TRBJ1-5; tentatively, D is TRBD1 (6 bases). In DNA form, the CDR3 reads TGTGCCAGCAGCCGAAGTGGGGGCGGCAATCAGCCCCAGCATTTT. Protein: CASSRSGGGNQPQHF.